One and the same sample provided the 2 T cell receptor beta chains below, sequenced in a study of T cell responses to AZD1222 COVID-19 vaccine. Sequencing was performed with immunoSEQ multiplex PCR; in TCRdb, only in-frame clones are kept and a portion is missing. The sample includes some 150,000 clones, approximately 89% of them seen just once. This specimen was peripheral blood, taken 28 days after the second AZD1222 dose. The receptors derive from an adult who received the AZD1222 COVID-19 vaccine.

The chain joins TRBV11-3 to TRBJ2-7; D uncertain. The CDR3 runs 14 residues. Trimming took 5 bases from V and 0 from J, leaving 11 bases between them. CDR1 is SGHNT and CDR2 is YENEEA in the germline V gene. The CDR3: CASSPGGSSYEQYF. The CDR3 nucleotides read TGTGCCAGCAGCCCGGGCGGTAGCTCCTACGAGCAGTACTTC.

The chain combines TRBV7-9 with TRBJ2-3, with 13 bases aligning to TRBD2. This CDR3 has 17 residues. From germline, CDR1 is SEHNR and CDR2 FQNEAQ (reference sequence). V lost 6 bases and J lost 0; bases outside the gene matches: 6. CDR3 region: CASSLGLAGASTDTQYF. CDR3 sequence (DNA): TGTGCCAGCAGTCTAGGACTAGCGGGAGCTAGCACAGATACGCAGTATTTT.